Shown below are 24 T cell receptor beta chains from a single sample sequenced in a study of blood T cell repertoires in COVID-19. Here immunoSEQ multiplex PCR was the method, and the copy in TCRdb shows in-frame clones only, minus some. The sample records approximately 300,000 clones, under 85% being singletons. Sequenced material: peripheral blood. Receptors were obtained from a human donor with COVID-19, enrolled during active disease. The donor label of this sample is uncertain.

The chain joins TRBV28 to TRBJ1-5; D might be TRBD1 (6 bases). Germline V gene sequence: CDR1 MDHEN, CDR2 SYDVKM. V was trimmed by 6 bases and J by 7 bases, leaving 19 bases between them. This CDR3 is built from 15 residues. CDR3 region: CASREGQLLGQPQHF. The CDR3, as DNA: TGTGCCAGCAGGGAAGGACAGCTACTCGGCCAGCCCCAGCATTTT.

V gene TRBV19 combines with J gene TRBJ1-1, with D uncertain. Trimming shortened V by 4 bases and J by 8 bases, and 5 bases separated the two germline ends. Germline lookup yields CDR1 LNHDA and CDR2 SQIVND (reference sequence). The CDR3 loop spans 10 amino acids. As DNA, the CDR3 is TGTGCCAGTAGTACCCCGGAAGCTTTCTTT. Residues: CASSTPEAFF.

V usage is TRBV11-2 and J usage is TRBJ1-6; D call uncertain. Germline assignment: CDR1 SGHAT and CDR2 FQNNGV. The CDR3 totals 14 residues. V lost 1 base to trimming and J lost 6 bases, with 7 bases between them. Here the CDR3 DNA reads TGTGCCAGCAGCTTAGCCATGGCTAATTCACCCCTCCACTTT. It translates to CASSLAMANSPLHF.

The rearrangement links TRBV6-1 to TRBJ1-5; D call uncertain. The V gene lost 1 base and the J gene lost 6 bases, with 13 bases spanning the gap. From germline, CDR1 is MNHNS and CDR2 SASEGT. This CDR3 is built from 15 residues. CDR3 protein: CASSEGPTVGQPQHF. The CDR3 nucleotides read TGTGCCAGCAGTGAAGGTCCAACAGTTGGTCAGCCCCAGCATTTT.

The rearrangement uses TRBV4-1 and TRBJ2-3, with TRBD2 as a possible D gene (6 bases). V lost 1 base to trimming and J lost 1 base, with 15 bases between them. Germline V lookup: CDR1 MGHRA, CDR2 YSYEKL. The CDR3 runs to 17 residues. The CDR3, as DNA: TGCGCCAGCAGCCAAGCCCCCCTAGCGTTAGGCACAGATACGCAGTATTTT. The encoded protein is CASSQAPLALGTDTQYF.

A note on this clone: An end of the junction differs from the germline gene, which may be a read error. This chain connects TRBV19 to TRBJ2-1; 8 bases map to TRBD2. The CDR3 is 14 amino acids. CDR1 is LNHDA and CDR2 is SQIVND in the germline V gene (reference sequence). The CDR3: CASMGTRSSNEQFF. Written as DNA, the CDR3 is TGTGCCAGTATGGGGACTAGGTCCTCCAATGAGCAGTTCTTC.

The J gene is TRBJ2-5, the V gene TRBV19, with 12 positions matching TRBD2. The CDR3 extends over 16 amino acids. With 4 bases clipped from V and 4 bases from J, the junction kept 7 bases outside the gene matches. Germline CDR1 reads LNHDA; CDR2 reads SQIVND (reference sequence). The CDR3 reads CASSTGLAGNSETQYF. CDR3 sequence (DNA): TGTGCCAGTAGTACAGGACTAGCGGGAAATTCAGAGACCCAGTACTTC.

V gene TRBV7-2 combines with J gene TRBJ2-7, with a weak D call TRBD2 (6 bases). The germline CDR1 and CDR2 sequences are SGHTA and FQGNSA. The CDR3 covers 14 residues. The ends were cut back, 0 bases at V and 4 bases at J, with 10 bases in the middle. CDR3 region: CASSLAGLLYEQYF. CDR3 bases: TGTGCCAGCAGCTTAGCGGGACTCCTATACGAGCAGTACTTC.

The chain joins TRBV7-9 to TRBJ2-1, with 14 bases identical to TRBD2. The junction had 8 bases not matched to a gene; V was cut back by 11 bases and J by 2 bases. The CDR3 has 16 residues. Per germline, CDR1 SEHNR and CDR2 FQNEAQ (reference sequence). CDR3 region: CASAGLAGETYNEQFF. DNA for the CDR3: TGTGCCTCCGCGGGACTAGCGGGAGAGACCTACAATGAGCAGTTCTTC.

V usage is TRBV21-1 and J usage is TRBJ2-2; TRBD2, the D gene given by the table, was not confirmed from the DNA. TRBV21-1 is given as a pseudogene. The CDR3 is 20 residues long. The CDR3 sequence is CARPRKGLAYGEKGTGELFF. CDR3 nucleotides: TGTGCCAGGCCGAGAAAGGGACTAGCGTACGGCGAGAAAGGGACCGGGGAGCTGTTTTTT.

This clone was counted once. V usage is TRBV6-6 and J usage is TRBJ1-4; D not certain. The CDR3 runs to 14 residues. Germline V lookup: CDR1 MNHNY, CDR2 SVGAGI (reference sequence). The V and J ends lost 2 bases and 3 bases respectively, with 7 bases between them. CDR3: CASSYLEPNEKLFF. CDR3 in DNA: TGTGCCAGCAGTTACCTGGAGCCTAATGAAAAACTGTTTTTT.

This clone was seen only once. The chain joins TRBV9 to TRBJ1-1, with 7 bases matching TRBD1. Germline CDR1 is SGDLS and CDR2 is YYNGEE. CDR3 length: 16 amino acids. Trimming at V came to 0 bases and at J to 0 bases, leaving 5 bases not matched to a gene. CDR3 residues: CASSVGDSTMNTEAFF. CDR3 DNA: TGTGCCAGCAGCGTAGGGGACAGTACCATGAACACTGAAGCTTTCTTT.

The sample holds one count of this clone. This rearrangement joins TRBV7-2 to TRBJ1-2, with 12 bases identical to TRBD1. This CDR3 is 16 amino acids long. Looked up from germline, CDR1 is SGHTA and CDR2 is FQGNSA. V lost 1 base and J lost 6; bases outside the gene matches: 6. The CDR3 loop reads CASSLGPGQGAHGYTF. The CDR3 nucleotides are TGTGCCAGCAGCTTAGGACCGGGACAGGGGGCGCATGGCTACACCTTC.

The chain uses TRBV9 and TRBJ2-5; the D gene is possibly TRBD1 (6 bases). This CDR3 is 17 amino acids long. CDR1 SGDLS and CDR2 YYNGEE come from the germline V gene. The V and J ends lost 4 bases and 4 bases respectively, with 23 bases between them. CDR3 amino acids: CASSLRSGQGISETQYF. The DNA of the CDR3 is TGTGCCAGCAGCCTTCGCTCGGGGCAGGGGATATCAGAGACCCAGTACTTC.

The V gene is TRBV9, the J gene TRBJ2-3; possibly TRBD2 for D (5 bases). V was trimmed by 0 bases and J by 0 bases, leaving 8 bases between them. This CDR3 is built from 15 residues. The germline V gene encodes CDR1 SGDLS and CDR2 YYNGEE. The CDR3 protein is CASSVGGVSTDTQYF. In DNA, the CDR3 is TGTGCCAGCAGCGTAGGGGGAGTTAGCACAGATACGCAGTATTTT.

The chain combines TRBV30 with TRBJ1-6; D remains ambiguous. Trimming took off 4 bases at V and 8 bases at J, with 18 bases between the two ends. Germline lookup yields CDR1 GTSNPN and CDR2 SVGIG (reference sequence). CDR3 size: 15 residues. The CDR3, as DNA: TGTGCCTGGACCCCGGGCCCTGCGAGGGATTCACCCCTCCACTTT. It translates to CAWTPGPARDSPLHF.

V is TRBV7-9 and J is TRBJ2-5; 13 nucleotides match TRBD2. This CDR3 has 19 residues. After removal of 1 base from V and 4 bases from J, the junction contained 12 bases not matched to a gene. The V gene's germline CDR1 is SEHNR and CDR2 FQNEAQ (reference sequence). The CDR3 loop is CASSLVTQLAGGPGETQYF. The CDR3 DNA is TGTGCCAGCAGCTTAGTAACTCAACTAGCGGGAGGGCCTGGAGAGACCCAGTACTTC. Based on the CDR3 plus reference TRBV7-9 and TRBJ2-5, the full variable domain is DTGVSQNPRHKITKRGQNVTFRCDPISEHNRLYWYRQTLGQGPEFLTYFQNEAQLEKSRLLSDRFSAERPKGSFSTLEIQRTEQGDSAMYLCASSLVTQLAGGPGETQYFGPGTRLLVL.

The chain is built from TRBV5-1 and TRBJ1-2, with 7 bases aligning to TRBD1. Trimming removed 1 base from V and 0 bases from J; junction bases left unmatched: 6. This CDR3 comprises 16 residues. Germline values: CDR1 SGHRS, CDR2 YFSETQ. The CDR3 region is CASSLITGAANYGYTF. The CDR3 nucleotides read TGCGCCAGCAGCTTGATTACAGGGGCTGCTAACTATGGCTACACCTTC.

The CDR3 reads CASSFQGMDTEAFF. CDR3 DNA: TGCGCCAGCAGCTTTCAGGGAATGGACACTGAAGCTTTCTTT. The rearrangement links TRBV5-1 to TRBJ1-1, with D possibly being TRBD1 (5 bases). The germline V gene encodes CDR1 SGHRS and CDR2 YFSETQ. The CDR3 consists of 14 residues. Trimming pared 2 bases from V and 3 bases from J, leaving 11 bases between. Full variable domain (remainder filled in from reference TRBV5-1 and TRBJ1-1): KAGVTQTPRYLIKTRGQQVTLSCSPISGHRSVSWYQQTPGQGLQFLFEYFSETQRNKGNFPGRFSGRQFSNSRSEMNVSTLELGDSALYLCASSFQGMDTEAFFGQGTRLTVV.

For the CDR3, the DNA is TGTGCTAGTGCACCTCATCAGGGGAAGGACTATGGCTACACCTTC. Protein sequence: CASAPHQGKDYGYTF. The J gene is TRBJ1-2, the V gene TRBV12-5; possible D gene TRBD1, 6 bases. V shed 7 bases and J shed 3 bases, with 18 bases lying between them. The CDR3 runs 15 residues. The germline V gene encodes CDR1 LGHNT and CDR2 FRNRAP.

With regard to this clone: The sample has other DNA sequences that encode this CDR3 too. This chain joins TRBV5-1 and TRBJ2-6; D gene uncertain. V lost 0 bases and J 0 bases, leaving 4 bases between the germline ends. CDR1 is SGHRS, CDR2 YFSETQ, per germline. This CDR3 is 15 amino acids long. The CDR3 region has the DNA TGCGCCAGCAGCTTGGGCGGCTCTGGGGCCAACGTCCTGACTTTC. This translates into CASSLGGSGANVLTF.

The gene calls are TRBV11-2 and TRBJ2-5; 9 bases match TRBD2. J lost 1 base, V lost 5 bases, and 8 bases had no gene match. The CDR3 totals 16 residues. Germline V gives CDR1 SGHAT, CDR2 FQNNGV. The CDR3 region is CASSPGGAGGQETQYF. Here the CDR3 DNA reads TGTGCCAGCAGCCCGGGGGGAGCGGGGGGCCAAGAGACCCAGTACTTC.

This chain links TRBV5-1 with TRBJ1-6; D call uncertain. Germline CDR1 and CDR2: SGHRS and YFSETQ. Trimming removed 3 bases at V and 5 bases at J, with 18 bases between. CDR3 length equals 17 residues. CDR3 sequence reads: CASSSGDLTTDNSPLHF. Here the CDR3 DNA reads TGCGCCAGCAGCTCTGGCGACCTTACCACAGATAATTCACCCCTCCACTTT. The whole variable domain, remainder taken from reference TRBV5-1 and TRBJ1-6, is KAGVTQTPRYLIKTRGQQVTLSCSPISGHRSVSWYQQTPGQGLQFLFEYFSETQRNKGNFPGRFSGRQFSNSRSEMNVSTLELGDSALYLCASSSGDLTTDNSPLHFGNGTRLTVT.

As DNA, the CDR3 is TGTGCCTGGAGTGTACTAGCGGGAGCTGAGCAGTACTTC. It is translated as CAWSVLAGAEQYF. The chain combines TRBV30 with TRBJ2-7, with 11 bases aligning to TRBD2. Germline assignment: CDR1 GTSNPN and CDR2 SVGIG (reference sequence). The CDR3 has 13 amino acids. V shed 0 bases, J shed 7 bases, and the junction held 2 bases outside the gene matches.